These T cell receptor beta chains were read from a single sample in a study of tumor-infiltrating lymphocytes in primary liver carcinoma. MiXCR, applied by TCRdb to the multiplex PCR reads, yields one record per CDR3 protein. This sample has roughly 22,000 distinct CDR3 sequences, with around 80% found just once. The source material was liver tumor tissue from sampling region 2. The receptors here all came from a woman in her 30s with primary liver carcinoma and hepatitis B virus infection. Both conserved end residues are part of each CDR3. Fields, in order: D gene, clone size, J gene, V gene, CDR3 protein, CDR3 DNA. The D gene is left open where the match is weak. Clone size is not always given. Where it is, it says once, few, many or a class for expanded clones.

D: .
size: few
J: TRBJ2-3
V: TRBV4-3
CDR3: CASSQSVWLGDPNDTQYF
DNA: TGCGCCAGCAGCCAGTCGGTTTGGCTGGGTGATCCCAATGATACGCAATATTTT

D: .
size: .
J: TRBJ2-1
V: TRBV11-2
CDR3: CASSAIQHEQFF
DNA: TGTGCCAGCAGCGCCATCCAGCATGAGCAGTTCTTC

D: .
size: .
J: TRBJ1-5
V: TRBV10-2
CDR3: CASDKGMGGNQPQHF
DNA: TGCGCCAGCGACAAGGGAATGGGAGGCAATCAGCCACAGCATTTT

D: .
size: once
J: TRBJ1-4
V: TRBV11-2
CDR3: CASSPWWGKLLF
DNA: TGTGCTAGCAGCCCCTGGTGGGGAAAACTGCTTTTT

D: TRBD2
size: .
J: TRBJ2-5
V: TRBV28
CDR3: CASSLTGMRLAAQETQYF
DNA: TGTGCCAGCAGTTTAACGGGTATGAGACTAGCGGCACAAGAGACCCAGTACTTC

D: .
size: once
J: TRBJ1-1
V: TRBV11-2
CDR3: CANRHTGWRAEAFF
DNA: TGTGCCAACAGACATACAGGGTGGAGGGCTGAAGCTTTCTTT

D: .
size: .
J: TRBJ1-3
V: TRBV6-6
CDR3: CASSYSSQGGDSGNTIYF
DNA: TGTGCCAGCAGTTACTCCAGCCAGGGTGGGGATTCTGGAAACACCATATATTTT

D: TRBD1
size: .
J: TRBJ1-1
V: TRBV28
CDR3: CASTRDSVNAAFF
DNA: TGTGCCAGTACTAGGGACAGTGTTAATGCAGCTTTCTTT

D: .
size: .
J: TRBJ1-5
V: TRBV6-5
CDR3: CASPSQIQPQHF
DNA: TGTGCCAGCCCATCTCAGATTCAGCCCCAGCATTTT

D: TRBD2
size: .
J: TRBJ2-2
V: TRBV11-2
CDR3: CANSSPRAGGPNTRGLFF
DNA: TGTGCCAACAGCTCACCCCGAGCGGGAGGCCCGAACACCAGGGGGCTGTTTTTT

D: .
size: once
J: TRBJ1-2
V: TRBV11-2
CDR3: CASTQGRDGGYTF
DNA: TGTGCCAGCACTCAGGGTAGGGATGGAGGCTACACCTTC

D: .
size: .
J: TRBJ2-1
V: TRBV21-1
CDR3: CANCKFLAGDNEQFF
DNA: TGTGCCAACTGCAAGTTTTTAGCGGGAGACAATGAGCAGTTCTTC

D: .
size: .
J: TRBJ2-2
V: TRBV6-1
CDR3: CAGSETLPGGAANTGELLF
DNA: TGTGCCGGCAGTGAAACCCTTCCCGGGGGCGCCGCAAACACCGGGGAGCTGCTTTTT

D: .
size: once
J: TRBJ2-7
V: TRBV29-1
CDR3: CSVETGSYKLYF
DNA: TGTAGCGTTGAAACCGGCTCCTACAAGCTGTACTTC

D: .
size: .
J: TRBJ2-3
V: TRBV24-1
CDR3: CVTSNGIGTTPGDTQYF
DNA: TGTGTCACCAGTAATGGTATAGGGACAACCCCCGGAGATACGCAGTATTTC

D: .
size: .
J: TRBJ2-3
V: TRBV11-2
CDR3: CASNLVARSTDTQYF
DNA: TGTGCCAGTAACTTAGTAGCGAGAAGCACGGATACGCAGTATTTT

D: .
size: many
J: TRBJ2-3
V: TRBV24-1
CDR3: CATSEKTLPSDTQYF
DNA: TGTGCCACCAGTGAGAAGACACTCCCATCAGATACGCAGTATTTT

D: TRBD2
size: .
J: TRBJ2-1
V: TRBV5-6
CDR3: CASMGYGTRGGPTYNEQFF
DNA: TGTGCTAGCATGGGGTACGGGACTAGGGGGGGTCCAACCTACAATGAGCAGTTCTTC

D: TRBD1
size: .
J: TRBJ1-1
V: TRBV11-2
CDR3: CASSARGRGRKRWSNSEVFF
DNA: TGTGCCAGCAGCGCTCGGGGCAGGGGGCGCAAGAGGTGGAGTAACAGTGAAGTTTTCTTT

D: .
size: .
J: TRBJ1-1
V: TRBV6-6
CDR3: CASSYSGHGGTAAIF
DNA: TGTGCCAGCAGTTACTCGGGACATGGGGGCACTGCAGCTATCTTT

D: TRBD2
size: many
J: TRBJ2-3
V: TRBV29-1
CDR3: CSVSGGQVGDTQYF
DNA: TGCAGCGTTTCGGGAGGGCAGGTGGGAGATACGCAGTATTTT

D: .
size: .
J: TRBJ2-7
V: TRBV11-3
CDR3: CASSLDRKLSYEQYF
DNA: TGTGCCAGCAGCTTAGATCGGAAACTCTCCTACGAGCAGTACTTC

D: TRBD2
size: medium-sized
J: TRBJ2-7
V: TRBV10-2
CDR3: CASNRPGLAGEQYF
DNA: TGCGCCAGCAACCGACCGGGACTAGCGGGAGAGCAGTACTTC

D: TRBD1
size: many
J: TRBJ2-7
V: TRBV30
CDR3: CASSDRAHSYEQYF
DNA: TGTGCCTCAAGTGACAGGGCCCACTCCTACGAGCAGTACTTC

D: TRBD1
size: .
J: TRBJ2-5
V: TRBV6-1
CDR3: CVSWVGQDRETQYF
DNA: TGTGTCAGTTGGGTCGGACAGGATAGGGAGACCCAGTACTTC

D: .
size: .
J: TRBJ2-1
V: TRBV6-2/TRBV6-3
CDR3: CASKGGGNKQFF
DNA: TGTGCCAGCAAGGGCGGGGGCAATAAGCAATTCTTC

D: .
size: .
J: TRBJ2-1
V: TRBV4-3
CDR3: CASSQTESVNEQFF
DNA: TGCGCCAGCAGCCAAACAGAGTCGGTCAATGAGCAGTTCTTT

D: .
size: once
J: TRBJ2-1
V: TRBV20-1
CDR3: CSARDSRVTSGSYEQFF
DNA: TGCAGTGCTAGAGACTCCCGGGTGACTAGTGGGAGCTATGAGCAATTCTTC

D: .
size: large
J: TRBJ1-1
V: TRBV13
CDR3: CASSLGGFGIGGTEAFF
DNA: TGTGCCAGCAGCTTAGGAGGGTTTGGTATTGGGGGCACTGAAGCTTTCTTT

D: .
size: .
J: TRBJ2-1
V: TRBV10-3
CDR3: CVICPTATRDEQFF
DNA: TGTGTCATTTGTCCCACGGCGACCCGGGATGAGCAGTTCTTC

D: .
size: .
J: TRBJ2-7
V: TRBV11-2
CDR3: CGSSLGSNYEQYF
DNA: TGTGGCAGCAGTTTAGGTTCAAACTACGAGCAGTACTTC

D: .
size: many
J: TRBJ1-4
V: TRBV4-1
CDR3: CASSQDGKGRGEKLFF
DNA: TGCGCCAGCAGCCAAGATGGCAAGGGGCGGGGAGAAAAACTGTTTTTT

D: .
size: .
J: TRBJ1-1
V: TRBV28
CDR3: CASTIRVEAFF
DNA: TGTGCCAGCACTATAAGGGTCGAAGCTTTCTTT

D: TRBD1
size: once
J: TRBJ1-4
V: TRBV29-1
CDR3: CSVTGDGEKLFF
DNA: TGCAGCGTGACAGGGGACGGTGAAAAACTGTTTTTT

D: .
size: .
J: TRBJ1-1
V: TRBV6-6
CDR3: CASNPVARNIEAFF
DNA: TGTGCCAGCAATCCGGTGGCACGCAACATTGAAGCTTTCTTT

D: .
size: .
J: TRBJ2-7
V: TRBV4-2
CDR3: CTSSLGPYVYEQYF
DNA: TGCACCAGCAGCTTGGGGCCCTATGTCTACGAGCAGTACTTC

D: TRBD1
size: .
J: TRBJ1-1
V: TRBV11-2
CDR3: CTSRCTGGRSEAFF
DNA: TGTACCAGCAGATGTACAGGGGGGAGGTCTGAAGCTTTCTTT

D: TRBD2
size: .
J: TRBJ2-1
V: TRBV10-3
CDR3: CAISETAAGAYHEQLF
DNA: TGTGCCATCAGTGAGACGGCAGCGGGAGCCTACCATGAGCAGTTATTC

D: TRBD1
size: few
J: TRBJ2-1
V: TRBV29-1
CDR3: CSAATGVNSNEQFF
DNA: TGCAGCGCCGCCACAGGGGTAAATTCCAATGAGCAGTTCTTC

D: .
size: .
J: TRBJ2-5
V: TRBV4-2
CDR3: CASSQSTPFWAQGVRETQYF
DNA: TGTGCCAGCAGCCAGAGTACCCCCTTCTGGGCGCAGGGTGTCCGAGAGACCCAGTACTTC

D: .
size: once
J: TRBJ2-1
V: TRBV10-3
CDR3: CAISETMVASAYNEQFF
DNA: TGTGCCATCAGTGAGACCATGGTGGCTAGCGCCTACAATGAGCAATTTTTC

D: TRBD2
size: .
J: TRBJ2-7
V: TRBV7-8
CDR3: CARSRTSRANYEQYF
DNA: TGTGCCAGGAGTAGGACTAGCAGGGCCAACTACGAGCAGTACTTC

D: .
size: .
J: TRBJ2-1
V: TRBV4-3
CDR3: CARSLDAGSSYNQQFF
DNA: TGCGCCAGAAGCCTAGATGCGGGAAGCTCCTACAATCAGCAGTTCTTC

D: .
size: .
J: TRBJ2-3
V: TRBV13
CDR3: CASSLWTDTRYF
DNA: TGTGCCAGCAGCCTTTGGACAGATACGCGGTATTTC

D: TRBD2
size: .
J: TRBJ2-3
V: TRBV6-2/TRBV6-3
CDR3: CARSYSIERGTIPF
DNA: TGTGCCCGCAGTTACTCGATCGAGCGGGGCACTATTCCTTTT

D: .
size: once
J: TRBJ2-2
V: TRBV6-1
CDR3: CASCAIGELFF
DNA: TGTGCTAGCTGTGCCATCGGGGAGCTGTTTTTT

D: .
size: .
J: TRBJ1-1
V: TRBV11-2
CDR3: CASSLLWTVTETFF
DNA: TGTGCCAGCAGCTTATTATGGACCGTCACTGAAACTTTCTTT

D: TRBD2
size: .
J: TRBJ2-1
V: TRBV11-3
CDR3: CASSRLAEGEYEQFF
DNA: TGTGCCAGTAGCCGACTAGCGGAGGGTGAGTATGAGCAGTTCTTC

D: .
size: .
J: TRBJ2-7
V: TRBV11-2
CDR3: CVNSYPAGYEQYF
DNA: TGTGTCAACAGCTATCCGGCGGGGTACGAGCAGTACTTC